This T cell receptor beta chain was obtained from a study of CD8 T cells in ankylosing spondylitis. Findings of the study overall: Within matched ankylosing spondylitis synovial fluid, disease-linked clones were reportedly significantly enriched.

Trimming took 1 base from V and 5 from J; bases not matched to a gene: 6. The CDR3 is 15 amino acids. The germline V gene has CDR1 MNHEY and CDR2 SVGEGT. With respect to this clonotype: Its antigen remains unidentified.

One entry per CDR3 protein results from TCRdb running MiXCR on the 5' RACE reads. The table records 36,000 or so distinct CDR3 sequences, approximately 10% of them present only once. The receptor was derived from a male donor with ankylosing spondylitis. Sample: synovial fluid, either unsorted or a sorted T cell fraction (not recorded which). The chain joins TRBV6-2 or TRBV6-3 to TRBJ2-5; 8 bases agree with TRBD1. CDR3 region: CASSYWNRDRETQYF. The CDR3 bases are TGTGCCAGCAGTTACTGGAACCGGGACAGGGAGACCCAGTACTTC.